This TCR beta chain originates from a study of blood T cell repertoires in COVID-19. Across the whole study: Sources were T cells, B-cell-depleted T cells, or PBMCs; the material itself was cDNA or gDNA.

Germline CDR1 and CDR2: SGHTA and FQGTGA. CDR3 size: 14 residues. V dropped 5 bases and J dropped 1 base, with 11 bases sitting between them. The age range of participants was 18 to 89 years, with residence in more than 20 US areas. Cohort 3 recovered donors had two negative PCRs, clearance, or symptom resolution. Study processing details: Estimation of nucleated cell counts was performed using reference gene primer amplification. Method: immunoSEQ multiplex PCR; TCRdb's copy keeps in-frame clones and lacks some. V, J and clone size are taken as reported in that table, and D and trimming were inferred from the DNA itself. The sample records about 310,000 clones, 80% to 90% being singletons.

Sequenced sample: PBMCs or T cells enriched from blood (not recorded which). The chain joins TRBV7-3 to TRBJ1-1, with D tentatively TRBD1 (6 bases). The clonotype originates from a woman under 30 who had recovered from COVID-19. DNA for the CDR3: TGTGCCAGCAGCATTACAGGGACGAACACTGAAGCTTTCTTT. Translating it yields CASSITGTNTEAFF.